This TCR beta chain was profiled in a study of control samples from healthy donors and cancer patients (TCRdb year 2020). V is clipped by 7 bases and J by 4 bases, and the sequence between their germline boundaries is 13 bases long. Looking up the germline V gene yields CDR1 MNHEY and CDR2 SVGAGI. Inclusive of the bounding cysteine and phenylalanine, the CDR3 is 13 residues long. The read is trimmed to its CDR3 DNA, 39 bases read in frame from base 1. On this clone: Its recognized antigen is unknown. No base quality information exists; no much larger clone differs at one position.

Libraries were made using the immunoSEQ multiplex PCR assay. In TCRdb, the immuneACCESS table is reduced to in-frame sequences with V and J assigned. These tables do not hold every clone; where another copy was compared, an unresolved V gene accounts for under half, and the others remain unexplained. For this sample there are about 130,000 clones; about 95% appear just once. The biggest ten clones account for 3.6% of the sample. The receptor was isolated from a man aged 25 to 40 in good health. Recombination connected TRBV6-5 to TRBJ1-2, and the D gene may be TRBD1, 6 bases matching. Sequencing was done on a sample of blood. The CDR3 corresponds to CASTTGIGYGYTF. The nucleotide sequence reads TGTGCCAGCACCACAGGGATCGGCTATGGCTACACCTTC.